The next 5 T cell receptor beta chains were all read from a single sample in a study of technical replicates of blood from a few donors. Profiled with immunoSEQ multiplex PCR; TCRdb holds only in-frame clones, not every one. The data show approximately 75,000 clones, approximately 97% seen once. Source material: T cells isolated from PBMCs. The receptor set was obtained from a human donor in good health.

The chain links TRBV5-1 to TRBJ1-3, with TRBD1 matching over 8 bases. The V and J ends lost 4 bases and 2 bases, in that order; junction bases with no gene match: 8. The CDR3 runs to 16 residues. Germline V CDR1 and CDR2: SGHRS, YFSETQ. CDR3 DNA: TGCGCCAGCAGCCAGACAGGGGAAGGCACTGGAAACACCATATATTTT. It encodes CASSQTGEGTGNTIYF.

The chain employs TRBV7-2 and TRBJ2-5; TRBD1 matches 7 bases. Trimming cost V 2 bases and J 4 bases; bases outside gene matches: 16. CDR3 length: 18 amino acids. Germline V gives CDR1 SGHTA, CDR2 FQGNSA. CDR3 nucleotides: TGTGCCAGCAGCTTAAACAGCCGCGGACAGGCAAACAGAGAGACCCAGTACTTC. Protein: CASSLNSRGQANRETQYF.

The chain combines TRBV5-1 with TRBJ2-5; 11 bases align to TRBD2. The V segment lost 4 bases and the J segment 5 bases; nucleotides outside the gene matches: 13. This CDR3 contains 17 residues. Germline-derived CDR1 and CDR2 are SGHRS and YFSETQ. CDR3 DNA sequence: TGCGCCAGCAGCCCCCGGTTGGTAGCGGGAGGGGCTGAGACCCAGTACTTC. It specifies CASSPRLVAGGAETQYF.

This chain uses TRBV2 with TRBJ1-5; 8 nucleotides line up with TRBD1. Germline CDR1 is SNHLY and CDR2 is FYNNEI. The CDR3 contains 14 residues. V dropped 6 bases and J dropped 10; count of bases not matched to a gene: 11. DNA of the CDR3: TGTGCCAGCAGCTCCGGGACAGGTCGTTCTCCCCAGCATTTT. Translation: CASSSGTGRSPQHF.

The chain is built from TRBV19 and TRBJ2-1; 11 positions match TRBD2. CDR3 length: 16 amino acids. Germline V gives CDR1 LNHDA, CDR2 SQIVND (reference sequence). J was trimmed by 9 bases and V by 1 base; bases with no gene match: 8. The CDR3: CASSIGGSGRGVEQFF. The CDR3 nucleotides are TGTGCCAGTAGTATAGGAGGTAGCGGGAGGGGGGTTGAGCAGTTCTTC.